The present entry profiles one T cell receptor (beta chain) with its context. These data originate in a study of blood T cell repertoires in COVID-19. Overall study context: Donors in the United States, Italy and Spain gave samples during acute or convalescent COVID-19. In each case, the material was cDNA or gDNA derived from T cells, B-cell-depleted T cells, or PBMCs.

Sequencing used immunoSEQ multiplex PCR; TCRdb keeps in-frame clones, though not all of them. Among approximately 260,000 clones, around 87% were seen once, and the ten largest hold 3.6%. This CDR3 is 15 amino acids long. The V end was cut by 1 base, the J end by 4 bases, with 11 bases between. In germline, CDR1 is MGHRA, CDR2 YSYEKL. Sequencing was done on a sample of peripheral blood. The genes are TRBV4-1 and TRBJ1-5; D uncertain. The source of this sequence is a man aged 18 to 30 with active or convalescent COVID-19. CDR3: CASSQGQQPNQPQHF. The CDR3 DNA reads as TGCGCCAGCAGCCAAGGTCAACAGCCAAATCAGCCCCAGCATTTT.